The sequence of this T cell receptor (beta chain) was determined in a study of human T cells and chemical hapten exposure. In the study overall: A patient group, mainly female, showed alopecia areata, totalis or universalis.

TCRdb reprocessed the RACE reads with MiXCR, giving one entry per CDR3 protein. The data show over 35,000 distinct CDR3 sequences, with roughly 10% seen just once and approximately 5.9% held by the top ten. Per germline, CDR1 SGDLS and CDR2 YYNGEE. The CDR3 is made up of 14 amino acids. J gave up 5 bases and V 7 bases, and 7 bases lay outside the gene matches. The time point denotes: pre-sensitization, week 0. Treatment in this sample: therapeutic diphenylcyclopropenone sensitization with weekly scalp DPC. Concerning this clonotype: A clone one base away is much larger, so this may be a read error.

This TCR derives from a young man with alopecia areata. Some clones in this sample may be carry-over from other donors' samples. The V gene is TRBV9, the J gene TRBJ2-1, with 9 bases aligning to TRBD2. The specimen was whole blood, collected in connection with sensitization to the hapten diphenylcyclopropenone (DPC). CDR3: CASDGTSTHNEQFF. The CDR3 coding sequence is TGTGCCAGCGACGGGACTAGCACCCACAATGAGCAGTTCTTC.